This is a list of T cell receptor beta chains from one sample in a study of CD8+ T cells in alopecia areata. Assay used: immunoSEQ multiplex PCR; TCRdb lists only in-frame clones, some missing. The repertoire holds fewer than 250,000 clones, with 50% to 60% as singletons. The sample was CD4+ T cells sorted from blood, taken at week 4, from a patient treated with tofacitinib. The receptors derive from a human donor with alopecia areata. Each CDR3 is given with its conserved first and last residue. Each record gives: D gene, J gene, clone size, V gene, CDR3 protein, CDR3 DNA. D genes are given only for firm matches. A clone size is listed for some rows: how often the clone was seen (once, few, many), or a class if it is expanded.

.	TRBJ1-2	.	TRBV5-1	CASSVGGSYYGYTF	TGCGCCAGCAGCGTCGGAGGGTCCTACTATGGCTACACCTTC
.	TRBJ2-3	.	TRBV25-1	CASSKFTDTQYF	TGTGCCAGCAGTAAATTCACAGATACGCAGTATTTT
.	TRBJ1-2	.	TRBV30	CAWSQTDYGYTF	TGTGCCTGGAGTCAGACGGACTATGGCTACACCTTC
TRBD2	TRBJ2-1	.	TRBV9	CASTPLAGEGNEQFF	TGTGCCAGCACTCCCCTAGCGGGAGAAGGCAATGAGCAGTTCTTC
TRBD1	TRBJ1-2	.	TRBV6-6	CASSPQGYLNGYTF	TGTGCCAGCAGTCCACAGGGGTATTTAAATGGCTACACCTTC
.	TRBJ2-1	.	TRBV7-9	CASSLTGNEQFF	TGTGCCAGCAGCTTAACGGGGAATGAGCAGTTCTTC
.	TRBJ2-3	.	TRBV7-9	CASRPLGYTTDTQYF	TGTGCCAGCAGGCCCCTGGGGTACACCACAGATACGCAGTATTTT
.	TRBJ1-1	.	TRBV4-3	CASSQDARIHTEAFF	TGCGCCAGCAGCCAAGATGCAAGGATTCACACTGAAGCTTTCTTT
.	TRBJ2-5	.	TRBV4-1	CASSQDGQGVETQYF	TGCGCCAGCAGCCAAGATGGGCAGGGAGTGGAGACCCAGTACTTC
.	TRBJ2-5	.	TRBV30	CAWDVGSQETQYF	TGTGCCTGGGACGTGGGCTCTCAAGAGACCCAGTACTTC
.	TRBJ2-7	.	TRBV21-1	CASSSVGTGDTYEQYF	TGTGCCAGCAGCTCAGTGGGAACAGGGGACACCTACGAGCAGTACTTC
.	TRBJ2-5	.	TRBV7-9	CASSLGPKTQYF	TGTGCCAGCAGCTTAGGGCCTAAGACCCAGTACTTC
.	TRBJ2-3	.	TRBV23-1	CASSQGERTDTQYF	TGCGCCAGCAGTCAGGGGGAACGCACAGATACGCAGTATTTT
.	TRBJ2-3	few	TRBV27	CASSTDRSTDTQYF	TGTGCCAGCAGCACCGACAGGAGCACAGATACGCAGTATTTT
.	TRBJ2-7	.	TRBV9	CASSVGLNYEQYF	TGTGCCAGCAGCGTAGGTCTGAACTACGAGCAGTACTTC
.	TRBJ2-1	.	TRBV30	CAWWVGTNEQFF	TGTGCCTGGTGGGTAGGGACCAATGAGCAGTTCTTC
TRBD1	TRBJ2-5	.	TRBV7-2	CASSGPGQGFGETQYF	TGTGCCAGCAGCGGACCGGGACAGGGATTCGGGGAGACCCAGTACTTC
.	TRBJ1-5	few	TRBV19	CASADMGNQPQHF	TGTGCCAGCGCGGACATGGGTAATCAGCCCCAGCATTTT
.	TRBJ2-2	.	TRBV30	CAWSPTTAGELFF	TGTGCCTGGAGTCCCACAACGGCCGGGGAGCTGTTTTTT
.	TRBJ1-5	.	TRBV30	CAWSIREGQPQHF	TGTGCCTGGAGTATCCGCGAGGGACAGCCCCAGCATTTT
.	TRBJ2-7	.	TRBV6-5	CASSKEPGWEQYF	TGTGCCAGCAGTAAGGAACCAGGCTGGGAGCAGTACTTC
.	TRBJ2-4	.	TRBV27	CASRGGGGGIQYF	TGTGCCAGCAGGGGTGGGGGCGGGGGCATTCAGTACTTC
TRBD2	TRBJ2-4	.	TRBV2	CASSLTSGSGYIQYF	TGTGCCAGCAGCTTGACTAGCGGGAGTGGATACATTCAGTACTTC
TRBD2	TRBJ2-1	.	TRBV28	CASSLGLVGEQFF	TGTGCCAGCAGTCTGGGACTAGTAGGTGAGCAGTTCTTC
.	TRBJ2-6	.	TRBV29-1	CSVEQGSGGANVLTF	TGCAGCGTTGAACAGGGTTCGGGAGGGGCCAACGTCCTGACTTTC
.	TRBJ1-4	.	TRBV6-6	CASYSRVGEKLFF	TGTGCCAGTTATAGCCGGGTTGGCGAAAAACTGTTTTTT
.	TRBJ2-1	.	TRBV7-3	CASSLRSGGPDNEQFF	TGTGCCAGCAGCTTGCGCTCTGGCGGGCCGGACAATGAGCAGTTCTTC